The 27 T cell receptor beta chains below all came from one sample that was sequenced in a study of cytomegalovirus exposure and HLA in healthy donors. Data came from immunoSEQ multiplex PCR; TCRdb stores just in-frame clones and leaves some out. Among some 210,000 clones listed, over 65% were seen once. The sample taken for sequencing was PBMCs. The receptors here all came from a young woman in good health and CMV-seronegative.

The V gene is TRBV29-1, the J gene TRBJ2-3; tentative D call: TRBD1 (7 bases). Trimming removed 5 bases at V and 4 bases at J, with 19 bases between. The germline CDR1 and CDR2 sequences are SQVTM and ANQGSEA. The CDR3 spans 15 residues. CDR3: CSVSTGEVWADTQYF. The CDR3 nucleotides are TGCAGCGTTTCAACAGGGGAGGTTTGGGCAGATACGCAGTATTTT.

This clone was seen a few times. The genes are TRBV6-1 and TRBJ1-6; the D gene is possibly TRBD1 (6 bases). The germline CDR1 and CDR2 sequences are MNHNS and SASEGT. The CDR3 has 13 residues. The ends were cut back, 8 bases at V and 7 bases at J, with 12 bases in the middle. The CDR3 loop is CASGDNLNSPLHF. In DNA form, the CDR3 reads TGTGCCAGCGGGGACAACCTGAATTCACCCCTCCACTTT.

Only one count was recorded for this clone. The chain combines TRBV9 with TRBJ2-1, with 8 bases lining up with TRBD1. The V gene's germline CDR1 is SGDLS and CDR2 YYNGEE. The J segment lost 7 bases and the V segment lost 4 bases, leaving 7 bases of the junction unmatched. This CDR3 region has 14 residues. The chain's CDR3 is CASSLRQGPNEQFF. The DNA of the CDR3 is TGTGCCAGCAGCCTAAGACAGGGGCCGAATGAGCAGTTCTTC.

The CDR3 loop is CASRDHRGGGQPQHF. Here the CDR3 DNA reads TGCGCCAGCAGGGACCATAGGGGGGGCGGTCAGCCCCAGCATTTT. V is TRBV10-2 and J is TRBJ1-5, with D perhaps TRBD1 (6 bases). This CDR3 has 15 residues. The germline V gene has CDR1 WSHSY and CDR2 SAAADI. Trimming took off 6 bases at V and 6 bases at J, with 18 bases between the two ends.

V usage is TRBV18 and J usage is TRBJ1-5; D may be TRBD1 (5 bases). Deletions cut 2 bases from V and 0 bases from J, with 8 bases between. This CDR3 is built from 15 residues. Germline V lookup: CDR1 KGHSH, CDR2 LQKENI. As DNA, the CDR3 is TGTGCCAGCTCACCAGGACACTATAGCAATCAGCCCCAGCATTTT. This sequence encodes CASSPGHYSNQPQHF. Based on the CDR3 plus reference TRBV18 and TRBJ1-5, the full variable domain is NAGVMQNPRHLVRRRGQEARLRCSPMKGHSHVYWYRQLPEEGLKFMVYLQKENIIDESGMPKERFSAEFPKEGPSILRIQQVVRGDSAAYFCASSPGHYSNQPQHFGDGTRLSIL.

CDR3 loop: CASSRDIYNEQFF. CDR3 coding DNA: TGCGCCAGCAGCAGGGACATTTACAATGAGCAGTTCTTC. The genes are TRBV5-1 and TRBJ2-1; tentative D call: TRBD1 (6 bases). The CDR3 sequence is 13 residues long. Trimming left V 4 bases short and J 4 bases short, with 9 bases between. Germline CDR1 and CDR2: SGHRS and YFSETQ.

V and J are TRBV7-9 and TRBJ2-7; 7 bases fit TRBD2. CDR1 is SEHNR and CDR2 is FQNEAQ in the germline V gene (reference sequence). The length of the CDR3 is 13 residues. V lost 3 bases to trimming and J lost 9 bases; unmatched junction nucleotides: 8. CDR3 nucleotides: TGTGCCAGCAGCTTCAGGCGGGAGAGCGGGCAGTACTTC. As protein: CASSFRRESGQYF.

The genes are TRBV6-1 and TRBJ2-2, with D unclear. Trimming took 9 bases from V and 1 from J, leaving 6 bases between them. The CDR3 totals 12 residues. Germline CDR1 reads MNHNS; CDR2 reads SASEGT. Written as DNA, the CDR3 is TGTGCCAGTCCACGGAACACCGGGGAGCTGTTTTTT. This sequence encodes CASPRNTGELFF.

This chain links TRBV2 with TRBJ2-5; 7 bases fit TRBD1. Trimming took 4 bases from V and 2 from J; bases not matched to a gene: 1. The germline V gene encodes CDR1 SNHLY and CDR2 FYNNEI. The CDR3 is 13 residues long. CDR3 sequence reads: CASSGDSQETQYF. DNA for the CDR3: TGTGCCAGCAGTGGGGACAGTCAAGAGACCCAGTACTTC.

V is TRBV6-5 and J is TRBJ2-7; TRBD1 matches 9 bases. Unmatched junction bases numbered 7, after V lost 3 bases and J lost 1 base. CDR1 and CDR2 (germline): MNHEY, SVGAGI. The CDR3 extends over 16 amino acids. CDR3 amino acids: CASSYPTGTGSYEQYF. The CDR3 bases are TGTGCCAGCAGTTATCCGACCGGGACAGGGTCCTACGAGCAGTACTTC.

The chain links TRBV29-1 to TRBJ2-5; 11 bases are shared with TRBD2. This CDR3 has 14 amino acids. Germline V gene lookup returns CDR1 SQVTM and CDR2 ANQGSEA. With V trimmed by 3 bases and J by 5 bases, 5 bases remained unmatched. CDR3: CSVDGTSGGETQYF. CDR3 nucleotides: TGCAGCGTTGATGGGACTAGCGGCGGGGAGACCCAGTACTTC.

This clone was seen more than once but under ten times. The genes are TRBV7-3 and TRBJ2-5, with a possible D match to TRBD1 (6 bases). CDR1 is SGHTA, CDR2 FQGTGA, per germline. The length of the CDR3 is 14 residues. Trimming removed 5 bases at V and 1 base at J, with 11 bases between. The CDR3 spells CASSEAGVQETQYF. The CDR3 nucleotides read TGTGCCAGCAGCGAAGCAGGGGTCCAAGAGACCCAGTACTTC. Combining the CDR3 with reference TRBV7-3 and TRBJ2-5 gives the whole variable domain GAGVSQTPSNKVTEKGKYVELRCDPISGHTALYWYRQSLGQGPEFLIYFQGTGAADDSGLPNDRFFAVRPEGSVSTLKIQRTERGDSAVYLCASSEAGVQETQYFGPGTRLLVL.

This chain connects TRBV2 to TRBJ1-1; D ambiguous. CDR1 is SNHLY, CDR2 FYNNEI, per germline. The CDR3 covers 13 residues. V was pared by 8 bases and J by 1 base, with 11 bases between. DNA for the CDR3: TGTGCCAGCCCCGTTCGAGGGAACACTGAAGCTTTCTTT. Translation gives CASPVRGNTEAFF.

The chain carries TRBV2 and TRBJ2-7; 11 nucleotides agree with TRBD1. The CDR3 runs to 16 residues. With V trimmed by 5 bases and J by 6 bases, 12 bases remained unmatched. Germline-derived CDR1 and CDR2 are SNHLY and FYNNEI. The CDR3 loop is CASSPHLSGTGGEQYF. The CDR3 nucleotides read TGTGCCAGCAGTCCACACCTTTCCGGGACAGGGGGCGAGCAGTACTTC. The full variable domain, with the rest looked up from reference TRBV2 and TRBJ2-7, is EPEVTQTPSHQVTQMGQEVILRCVPISNHLYFYWYRQILGQKVEFLVSFYNNEISEKSEIFDDQFSVERPDGSNFTLKIRSTKLEDSAMYFCASSPHLSGTGGEQYFGPGTRLTVT.

This chain uses TRBV5-1 with TRBJ1-2; 9 bases match TRBD1. The length of the CDR3 is 15 residues. Germline lookup yields CDR1 SGHRS and CDR2 YFSETQ. With V trimmed by 3 bases and J by 0 bases, 3 bases remained unmatched. The CDR3 region is CASSWTGEANYGYTF. CDR3 coding DNA: TGCGCCAGCAGCTGGACAGGGGAAGCTAACTATGGCTACACCTTC.

The chain employs TRBV30 and TRBJ2-7; possible D gene TRBD1, 6 bases. The CDR3 is 14 residues long. Trimming took 3 bases from V and 2 from J, leaving 14 bases between them. Germline V lookup: CDR1 GTSNPN, CDR2 SVGIG (reference sequence). This chain's CDR3 is CAWRGPGATYEQYF. DNA for the CDR3: TGTGCCTGGAGAGGTCCAGGGGCGACCTACGAGCAGTACTTC.

The V gene is TRBV7-2, the J gene TRBJ2-3; weak D call: TRBD1 (6 bases). CDR1 is SGHTA and CDR2 is FQGNSA in the germline V gene. Trimming stripped 1 base from V and 5 bases from J, with 13 bases between. This CDR3 has 15 amino acids. This CDR3 is CASSLVQGIRDTQYF. The CDR3 bases are TGTGCCAGCAGCTTAGTGCAGGGGATTAGAGATACGCAGTATTTT.

This chain joins TRBV15 and TRBJ1-5; 8 bases match TRBD1. Germline CDR1 LNHNV, CDR2 YYDKDF (reference sequence). V was pared by 4 bases and J by 5 bases, with 7 bases of the junction left unmatched. The CDR3 is made up of 15 amino acids. The CDR3 protein is CATSNYGQGDQPQHF. In DNA form, the CDR3 reads TGTGCCACCAGCAATTACGGACAGGGCGATCAGCCCCAGCATTTT.

This CDR3 reads CATFYPGSEETQYF. CDR3 DNA sequence: TGTGCCACCTTTTACCCAGGGTCGGAGGAGACCCAGTACTTC. The chain has TRBV28 and TRBJ2-5; D perhaps matches TRBD1 (5 bases). V was cut by 10 bases and J by 5 bases, with 20 bases left in between. Germline loops: CDR1 MDHEN, CDR2 SYDVKM. This CDR3 is built from 14 residues.

The chain is built from TRBV7-3 and TRBJ2-7, with D uncertain. Germline assignment: CDR1 SGHTA and CDR2 FQGTGA. This CDR3 has 13 residues. The V end was cut by 1 base, the J end by 6 bases, with 10 bases between. The CDR3 is CASSLSMNGEQYF. The CDR3 DNA reads TGTGCCAGCAGCTTAAGTATGAATGGCGAGCAGTACTTC. The entire variable domain, with the rest obtained from reference TRBV7-3 and TRBJ2-7, is as follows: GAGVSQTPSNKVTEKGKYVELRCDPISGHTALYWYRQSLGQGPEFLIYFQGTGAADDSGLPNDRFFAVRPEGSVSTLKIQRTERGDSAVYLCASSLSMNGEQYFGPGTRLTVT.

The gene calls are TRBV6-6 and TRBJ2-1; TRBD2 matches 11 bases. The CDR3 extends over 15 amino acids. CDR1 and CDR2 (germline): MNHNY, SVGAGI (reference sequence). The J segment lost 8 bases and the V segment lost 6 bases, leaving 9 bases of the junction unmatched. DNA for the CDR3: TGTGCCAGCAGACTAGCGGGAGCAGGTCCCGATGAGCAGTTCTTC. Amino acid sequence: CASRLAGAGPDEQFF.

The chain has TRBV5-4 and TRBJ2-7, with 8 bases matching TRBD1. This CDR3 spans 15 amino acids. Looked up from germline, CDR1 is SGHNT and CDR2 is YYREEE (reference sequence). The ends lost 1 base at V and 0 bases at J; junction bases unmatched: 3. The CDR3 protein is CASSLPGQVSYEQYF. CDR3 nucleotide sequence: TGTGCCAGCAGCTTGCCGGGACAGGTCTCCTACGAGCAGTACTTC.

The V call is TRBV7-9, the J call TRBJ1-6; 7 nucleotides line up with TRBD1. Per the germline V gene, CDR1 is SEHNR and CDR2 is FQNEAQ (reference sequence). J was trimmed by 3 bases and V by 3 bases; bases with no gene match: 2. The CDR3 contains 15 residues. As DNA, the CDR3 is TGTGCCAGCAGCTTCCGACAGGGCTATAATTCACCCCTCCACTTT. This encodes CASSFRQGYNSPLHF. The whole variable domain, filled in from reference TRBV7-9 and TRBJ1-6, reads DTGVSQNPRHKITKRGQNVTFRCDPISEHNRLYWYRQTLGQGPEFLTYFQNEAQLEKSRLLSDRFSAERPKGSFSTLEIQRTEQGDSAMYLCASSFRQGYNSPLHFGNGTRLTVT.

The chain carries TRBV30 and TRBJ1-2, with D maybe TRBD1 (5 bases). The V gene lost 0 bases and the J gene lost 2 bases, with 13 bases spanning the gap. Germline V lookup: CDR1 GTSNPN, CDR2 SVGIG (reference sequence). The length of the CDR3 is 15 residues. The CDR3 loop reads CAWSVLRGVNYGYTF. Here the CDR3 DNA reads TGTGCCTGGAGTGTCCTAAGAGGGGTAAACTATGGCTACACCTTC.

The chain couples TRBV18 to TRBJ1-6; D gene ambiguous. The CDR3 has 13 residues. Germline CDR1 reads KGHSH; CDR2 reads LQKENI. The V end lost 2 bases, the J end lost 11 bases, and 10 bases lay between the germline ends. This chain's CDR3 is CASSPRSGPPLHF. In DNA, the CDR3 is TGTGCCAGCTCACCAAGGTCGGGTCCACCCCTCCACTTT.

The gene calls are TRBV27 and TRBJ1-1; 7 bases align to TRBD1. This CDR3 has 14 amino acids. In germline, CDR1 is MNHEY, CDR2 SMNVEV (reference sequence). V was pared by 6 bases and J by 2 bases, with 6 bases of the junction left unmatched. DNA for the CDR3: TGTGCCAGCAGGACAGGGTGGACAAACACTGAAGCTTTCTTT. Residues: CASRTGWTNTEAFF.

The chain uses TRBV27 and TRBJ1-1; no definite D call. Looked up from germline, CDR1 is MNHEY and CDR2 is SMNVEV (reference sequence). Trimming took 9 bases from V and 0 from J, leaving 2 bases between them. The CDR3 consists of 10 residues. The CDR3 coding sequence is TGTGCCAGTCTGAACACTGAAGCTTTCTTT. As protein: CASLNTEAFF.